This is a list of T cell receptor beta chains from one sample in a study of blood T cells in healthy people across ages. TCRdb re-called the 5' RACE reads with MiXCR, one entry per CDR3 protein. The sample holds about 900,000 distinct CDR3 sequences, 60% to 80% seen once. The sequenced material came from blood. The receptor source for this set is a young man in good health. Each CDR3 is given with its conserved first and last residue. Each record gives: V gene, clone size, J gene, D gene, CDR3 protein, CDR3 DNA. D genes are given only for firm matches. A clone size is listed for some rows: how often the clone was seen (once, few, many), or a class if it is expanded.

v_gene: TRBV10-3
abundance: -
j_gene: TRBJ2-5
d_gene: TRBD1
CDR3aa: CAMARDRDRETQYF
CDR3nt: TGTGCCATGGCTAGGGACAGGGATCGAGAGACCCAGTACTTC

v_gene: TRBV27
abundance: -
j_gene: TRBJ1-4
d_gene: -
CDR3aa: CASSLFFPNRDKEKLFF
CDR3nt: TGTGCCAGCAGTTTATTTTTCCCAAACAGGGACAAGGAAAAACTGTTTTTT

v_gene: TRBV3-1
abundance: -
j_gene: TRBJ2-6
d_gene: TRBD2
CDR3aa: CASSKPGGIGANVLTF
CDR3nt: TGTGCCAGCAGCAAACCCGGGGGGATTGGGGCCAACGTCCTGACTTTC

v_gene: TRBV7-9
abundance: -
j_gene: TRBJ2-3
d_gene: -
CDR3aa: CASRTGARTDTQYF
CDR3nt: TGTGCCAGCAGGACAGGAGCGCGCACAGATACGCAGTATTTT

v_gene: TRBV6-2/TRBV6-3
abundance: -
j_gene: TRBJ2-1
d_gene: TRBD2
CDR3aa: CASSYAPGLAAHEQFF
CDR3nt: TGTGCCAGCAGTTACGCACCGGGACTAGCTGCCCATGAGCAGTTCTTC

v_gene: TRBV7-9
abundance: few
j_gene: TRBJ2-3
d_gene: -
CDR3aa: CASSLARGSTDTQYF
CDR3nt: TGTGCCAGCAGCTTAGCGAGGGGTAGCACAGATACGCAGTATTTT

v_gene: TRBV29-1
abundance: -
j_gene: TRBJ2-7
d_gene: -
CDR3aa: CSVRTTGLDEQYF
CDR3nt: TGCAGCGTTCGGACGACGGGACTCGACGAGCAGTACTTC

v_gene: TRBV4-2
abundance: -
j_gene: TRBJ2-3
d_gene: -
CDR3aa: CASSQRLSGTLDTQYF
CDR3nt: TGTGCCAGCAGCCAACGACTGTCAGGGACCTTAGATACGCAGTATTTT

v_gene: TRBV4-3
abundance: -
j_gene: TRBJ2-2
d_gene: TRBD2
CDR3aa: CASSQDPSGGLNTGELFF
CDR3nt: TGCGCCAGCAGCCAAGATCCTAGCGGGGGCCTTAACACCGGGGAGCTGTTTTTT

v_gene: TRBV6-2/TRBV6-3
abundance: few
j_gene: TRBJ2-7
d_gene: TRBD1
CDR3aa: CASNNRDRNYEQYF
CDR3nt: TGTGCCAGCAACAACCGGGACAGGAACTACGAGCAGTACTTC

v_gene: TRBV2
abundance: -
j_gene: TRBJ1-2
d_gene: -
CDR3aa: CASSARAGSNYGYTF
CDR3nt: TGTGCCAGCAGTGCCCGTGCAGGCTCTAACTATGGCTACACCTTC

v_gene: TRBV3-1
abundance: -
j_gene: TRBJ2-5
d_gene: -
CDR3aa: CASSQVTETQYF
CDR3nt: TGTGCCAGCAGCCAAGTAACAGAGACCCAGTACTTC

v_gene: TRBV11-2
abundance: -
j_gene: TRBJ2-4
d_gene: TRBD1
CDR3aa: CASSLDFRSRTGSFKNIQYF
CDR3nt: TGTGCCAGTAGCTTAGATTTTAGATCCCGGACAGGGAGCTTCAAAAACATTCAGTACTTC

v_gene: TRBV20-1
abundance: -
j_gene: TRBJ2-7
d_gene: TRBD1
CDR3aa: CSATYVRTGTYEQYF
CDR3nt: TGCAGCGCCACCTATGTCCGGACAGGGACCTACGAGCAGTACTTC

v_gene: TRBV28
abundance: -
j_gene: TRBJ2-7
d_gene: TRBD1
CDR3aa: CASQYLYRGEQYF
CDR3nt: TGTGCCAGCCAATACCTCTACAGGGGCGAGCAGTACTTC

v_gene: TRBV6-1
abundance: -
j_gene: TRBJ2-7
d_gene: TRBD1
CDR3aa: CASSPGQDLYEQYF
CDR3nt: TGTGCCAGCAGTCCGGGACAGGACCTCTACGAGCAGTACTTC

v_gene: TRBV9
abundance: -
j_gene: TRBJ1-2
d_gene: TRBD1
CDR3aa: CASSVGFGQEVWSYGYTF
CDR3nt: TGTGCCAGCAGCGTAGGTTTTGGACAGGAGGTTTGGTCCTATGGCTACACCTTC

v_gene: TRBV7-2
abundance: -
j_gene: TRBJ1-5
d_gene: -
CDR3aa: CASSSRLVLDQPQHF
CDR3nt: TGTGCCAGCAGCTCAAGACTTGTCCTGGATCAGCCCCAGCATTTT

v_gene: TRBV7-9
abundance: -
j_gene: TRBJ2-2
d_gene: -
CDR3aa: CASSLRGQTGELFF
CDR3nt: TGTGCCAGCAGCCTCCGTGGACAGACCGGGGAGCTGTTTTTT

v_gene: TRBV29-1
abundance: few
j_gene: TRBJ2-3
d_gene: -
CDR3aa: CSLGGGATDTQYF
CDR3nt: TGCAGCCTTGGAGGGGGCGCCACAGATACGCAGTATTTT

v_gene: TRBV5-1
abundance: -
j_gene: TRBJ1-2
d_gene: -
CDR3aa: CASSLAGEFYGYTF
CDR3nt: TGCGCCAGCAGCTTGGCTGGGGAATTCTATGGCTACACCTTC

v_gene: TRBV27
abundance: -
j_gene: TRBJ1-1
d_gene: -
CDR3aa: CASSYQAMNTEAFF
CDR3nt: TGTGCCAGCAGTTACCAGGCGATGAACACTGAAGCTTTCTTT

v_gene: TRBV15
abundance: few
j_gene: TRBJ2-7
d_gene: TRBD1
CDR3aa: CATSTSGTGSYEQYF
CDR3nt: TGTGCCACCAGCACATCCGGGACAGGTTCCTACGAGCAGTACTTC

v_gene: TRBV7-9
abundance: once
j_gene: TRBJ2-6
d_gene: -
CDR3aa: CASSLPAQSGANVLTF
CDR3nt: TGTGCCAGCAGCCTACCGGCCCAATCTGGGGCCAACGTCCTGACTTTC

v_gene: TRBV7-2
abundance: few
j_gene: TRBJ2-1
d_gene: -
CDR3aa: CASSLAQDPYNEQFF
CDR3nt: TGTGCCAGCAGCTTAGCGCAGGACCCCTACAATGAGCAGTTCTTC

v_gene: TRBV6-5
abundance: -
j_gene: TRBJ2-3
d_gene: -
CDR3aa: CASSWSRGPTDTQYF
CDR3nt: TGTGCCAGCAGTTGGTCGAGAGGCCCCACAGATACGCAGTATTTT

v_gene: TRBV9
abundance: few
j_gene: TRBJ2-1
d_gene: -
CDR3aa: CASSPYNRVAYNEQFF
CDR3nt: TGTGCCAGCAGCCCCTATAACAGGGTTGCCTACAATGAGCAGTTCTTC

v_gene: TRBV6-1
abundance: -
j_gene: TRBJ2-5
d_gene: TRBD1
CDR3aa: CASSEGGTGSGQQYF
CDR3nt: TGTGCCAGCAGTGAAGGGGGGACAGGCTCGGGACAGCAGTACTTC

v_gene: TRBV28
abundance: -
j_gene: TRBJ2-5
d_gene: -
CDR3aa: CASRLGQNQETQYF
CDR3nt: TGTGCCAGCAGGCTTGGACAGAACCAAGAGACCCAGTACTTC

v_gene: TRBV15
abundance: once
j_gene: TRBJ2-1
d_gene: TRBD1
CDR3aa: CATTGGSYNEQFF
CDR3nt: TGTGCCACCACAGGGGGCTCCTACAATGAGCAGTTCTTC

v_gene: TRBV7-3
abundance: few
j_gene: TRBJ2-1
d_gene: -
CDR3aa: CASSLWGRNEQFF
CDR3nt: TGTGCCAGCAGCTTATGGGGGCGGAATGAGCAGTTCTTC

v_gene: TRBV20-1
abundance: -
j_gene: TRBJ2-1
d_gene: -
CDR3aa: CSASGRAGRSYNEQFF
CDR3nt: TGCAGTGCTAGTGGACGGGCGGGCCGGTCCTACAATGAGCAGTTCTTC

v_gene: TRBV28
abundance: few
j_gene: TRBJ2-3
d_gene: -
CDR3aa: CASTLQGDTQYF
CDR3nt: TGTGCCAGCACGCTTCAGGGGGATACGCAGTATTTT

v_gene: TRBV7-9
abundance: -
j_gene: TRBJ2-5
d_gene: TRBD2
CDR3aa: CASSAGTRQETQYF
CDR3nt: TGTGCCAGCAGCGCCGGGACTAGACAAGAGACCCAGTACTTC

v_gene: TRBV20-1
abundance: few
j_gene: TRBJ1-5
d_gene: -
CDR3aa: CSASRKVDNQPQHF
CDR3nt: TGCAGTGCTAGTAGGAAGGTCGACAATCAGCCCCAGCATTTT

v_gene: TRBV7-3
abundance: few
j_gene: TRBJ2-1
d_gene: -
CDR3aa: CASSLAGVNEQFF
CDR3nt: TGTGCCAGCAGCTTAGCAGGGGTCAATGAGCAGTTCTTC

v_gene: TRBV7-2
abundance: -
j_gene: TRBJ2-3
d_gene: -
CDR3aa: CASSLVGPRARADTQYF
CDR3nt: TGTGCCAGCAGCTTGGTGGGTCCCAGGGCGCGCGCAGATACGCAGTATTTT

v_gene: TRBV4-2
abundance: -
j_gene: TRBJ2-3
d_gene: TRBD2
CDR3aa: CASSQEASGGADTQYF
CDR3nt: TGTGCCAGCAGCCAAGAGGCGAGCGGGGGGGCAGATACGCAGTATTTT

v_gene: TRBV12-3/TRBV12-4
abundance: -
j_gene: TRBJ2-7
d_gene: TRBD2
CDR3aa: CASRELAAGEQYF
CDR3nt: TGTGCCTCCAGGGAACTAGCGGCGGGCGAGCAGTACTTC